Described below is a single T cell receptor beta chain sequence and its context. Its antigen is undetermined. With roughly nine days of culture completed, CD4+ T cells were isolated. Confirmation by PCR established that the person had SARS-CoV-2 infection between March and December 2020. Participants completed two doses of the BNT162b2 or mRNA-1273 vaccine. The assay was immunoSEQ multiplex PCR, and TCRdb's table has in-frame clones only and misses some. The sample holds around 50,000 clones, 65% to 75% seen once. This sample was included in a study of vaccination effects on CD4 cells after COVID-19. Study context: Two million PBMC were seeded per well and grown in the presence of around 10 IU/ml IL-2 and about 10 ug/ml peptides.

The CDR3 totals 17 residues. V lost 0 bases, J lost 1 base, and 3 bases stayed unmatched. Germline values: CDR1 ENHRY, CDR2 SYGVKD. The TCR sequence derives from a human donor who had a prior SARS-CoV-2 infection. The chain recombines TRBV10-3 with TRBJ2-1; 10 nucleotides align to TRBD2. The input for sequencing was CD4+ T cells from PBMCs cultured without peptide, taken after COVID-19 vaccination. CDR3 protein: CAISESGAGGSYNEQFF. The CDR3 DNA follows: TGTGCCATCAGTGAGTCCGGAGCGGGAGGGTCCTACAATGAGCAGTTCTTC.